This TCR beta chain emerged from a study of blood T cell repertoires in COVID-19. For the study at large: Italy, Spain and the United States were the sources of the convalescent and acute COVID-19 samples. In each case, the material was cDNA or gDNA derived from T cells, B-cell-depleted T cells, or PBMCs.

The V end was cut by 4 bases, the J end by 1 base, with 16 bases between. In germline, CDR1 is MNHEY, CDR2 SVGEGT. The CDR3 is 16 amino acids. Per the study methods: Cell counts per sample came from amplifying reference gene primers. This table comes from immunoSEQ multiplex PCR, and its TCRdb copy is limited to in-frame clones, with some not included. The DNA was the basis for D and trimming; V, J and clone size are from that table. The data contain 180,000 or so clones, more than 75% of them singletons. This chain connects TRBV6-2 or TRBV6-3 to TRBJ2-5; a weak D match, TRBD1 (6 bases). Material: peripheral blood. This TCR was recovered from a man aged 35 to 55 with active or convalescent COVID-19. The CDR3 nucleotides read TGTGCCAGCAGTTTAAGAAACAGGGTCTTCCAAGAGACCCAGTACTTC. Residues: CASSLRNRVFQETQYF.